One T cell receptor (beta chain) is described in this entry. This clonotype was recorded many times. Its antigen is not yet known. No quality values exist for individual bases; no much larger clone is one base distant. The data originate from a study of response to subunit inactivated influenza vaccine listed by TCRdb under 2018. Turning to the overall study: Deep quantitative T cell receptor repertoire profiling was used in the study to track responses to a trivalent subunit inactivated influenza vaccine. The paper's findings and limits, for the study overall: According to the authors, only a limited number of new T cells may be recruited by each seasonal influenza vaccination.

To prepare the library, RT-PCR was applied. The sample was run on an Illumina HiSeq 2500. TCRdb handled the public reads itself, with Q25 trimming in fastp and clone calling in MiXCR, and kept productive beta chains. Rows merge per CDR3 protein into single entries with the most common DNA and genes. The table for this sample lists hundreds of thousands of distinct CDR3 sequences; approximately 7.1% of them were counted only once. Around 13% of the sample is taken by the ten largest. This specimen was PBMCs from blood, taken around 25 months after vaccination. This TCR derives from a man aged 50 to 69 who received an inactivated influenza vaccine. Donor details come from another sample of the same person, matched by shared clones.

CDR3 protein: CASSLGFLSNEQFF. The nucleotide sequence is TGCGCCAGCAGCTTGGGATTCCTTTCCAATGAGCAGTTCTTC. The chain couples TRBV5-1 to TRBJ2-1; the D gene assignment is ambiguous. V is reduced by 0 bases and J by 6 bases, leaving a spacing of 10 bases between them. Its CDR3 holds 14 amino acids, cysteine through phenylalanine. Just the 42-base CDR3 DNA is kept, in frame starting at base 1. Reading the germline V gene gives CDR1 SGHRS and CDR2 YFSETQ. Outside the CDR3, residues come from the reference TRBV5-1 and TRBJ2-1 proteins, so the full variable domain is: KAGVTQTPRYLIKTRGQQVTLSCSPISGHRSVSWYQQTPGQGLQFLFEYFSETQRNKGNFPGRFSGRQFSNSRSEMNVSTLELGDSALYLCASSLGFLSNEQFFGPGTRLTVL.